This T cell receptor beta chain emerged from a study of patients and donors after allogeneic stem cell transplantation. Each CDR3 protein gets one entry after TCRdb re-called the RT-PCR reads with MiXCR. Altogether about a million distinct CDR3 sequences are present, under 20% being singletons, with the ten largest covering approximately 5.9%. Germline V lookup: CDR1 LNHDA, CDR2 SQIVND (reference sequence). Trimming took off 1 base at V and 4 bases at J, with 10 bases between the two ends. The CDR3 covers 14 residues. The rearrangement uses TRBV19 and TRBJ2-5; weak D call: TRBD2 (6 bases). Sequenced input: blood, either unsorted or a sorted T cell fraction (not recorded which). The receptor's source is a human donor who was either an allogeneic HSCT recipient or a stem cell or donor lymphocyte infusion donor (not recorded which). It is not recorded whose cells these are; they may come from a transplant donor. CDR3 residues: CASSIGAGSETQYF. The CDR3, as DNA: TGTGCCAGTAGTATAGGTGCGGGGTCAGAGACCCAGTACTTC.